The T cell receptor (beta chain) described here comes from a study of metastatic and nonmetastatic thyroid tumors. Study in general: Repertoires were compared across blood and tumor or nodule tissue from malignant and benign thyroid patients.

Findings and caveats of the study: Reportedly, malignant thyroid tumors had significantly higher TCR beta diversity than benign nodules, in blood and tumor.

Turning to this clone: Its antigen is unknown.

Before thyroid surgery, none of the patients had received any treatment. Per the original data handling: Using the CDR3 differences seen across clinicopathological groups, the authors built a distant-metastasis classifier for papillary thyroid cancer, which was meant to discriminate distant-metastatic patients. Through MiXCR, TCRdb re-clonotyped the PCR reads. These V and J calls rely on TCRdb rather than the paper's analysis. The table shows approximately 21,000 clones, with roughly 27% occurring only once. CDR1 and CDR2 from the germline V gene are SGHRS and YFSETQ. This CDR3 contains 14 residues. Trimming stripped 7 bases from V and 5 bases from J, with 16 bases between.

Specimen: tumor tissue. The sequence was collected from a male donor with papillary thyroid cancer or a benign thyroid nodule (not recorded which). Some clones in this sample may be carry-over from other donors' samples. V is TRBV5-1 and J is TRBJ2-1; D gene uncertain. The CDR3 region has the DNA TGCGCCAGCGTAGTGGGTGGGTTGGACAATGAGCAGTTCTTC. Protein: CASVVGGLDNEQFF.